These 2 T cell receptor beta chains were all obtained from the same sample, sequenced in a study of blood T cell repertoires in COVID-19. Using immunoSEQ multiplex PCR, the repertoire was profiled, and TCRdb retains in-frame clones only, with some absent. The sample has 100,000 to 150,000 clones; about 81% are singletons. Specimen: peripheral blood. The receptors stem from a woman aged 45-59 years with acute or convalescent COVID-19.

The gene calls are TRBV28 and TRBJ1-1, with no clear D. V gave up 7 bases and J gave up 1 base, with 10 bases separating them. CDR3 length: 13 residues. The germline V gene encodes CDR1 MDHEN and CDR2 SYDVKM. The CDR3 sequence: CASTPRPNTEAFF. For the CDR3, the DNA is TGTGCCAGCACCCCCAGGCCGAACACTGAAGCTTTCTTT.

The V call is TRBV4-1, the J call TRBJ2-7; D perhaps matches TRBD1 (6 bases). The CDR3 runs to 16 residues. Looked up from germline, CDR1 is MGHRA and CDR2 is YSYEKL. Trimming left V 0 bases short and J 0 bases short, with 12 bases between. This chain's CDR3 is CASSQDLDSSSYEQYF. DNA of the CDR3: TGCGCCAGCAGCCAAGATTTGGACAGTAGCTCCTACGAGCAGTACTTC.